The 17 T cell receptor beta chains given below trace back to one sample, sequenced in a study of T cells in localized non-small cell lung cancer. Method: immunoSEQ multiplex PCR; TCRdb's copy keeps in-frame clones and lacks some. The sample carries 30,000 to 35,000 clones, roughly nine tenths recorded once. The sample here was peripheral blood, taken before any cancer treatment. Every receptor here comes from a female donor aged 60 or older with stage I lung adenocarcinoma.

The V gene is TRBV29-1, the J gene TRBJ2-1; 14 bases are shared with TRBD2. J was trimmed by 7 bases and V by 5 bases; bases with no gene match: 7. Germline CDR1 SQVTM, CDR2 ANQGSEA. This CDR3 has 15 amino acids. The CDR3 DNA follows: TGCAGCGTTCGACTAGCGGGAGGGGGCTGGAATGAGCAGTTCTTC. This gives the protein CSVRLAGGGWNEQFF.

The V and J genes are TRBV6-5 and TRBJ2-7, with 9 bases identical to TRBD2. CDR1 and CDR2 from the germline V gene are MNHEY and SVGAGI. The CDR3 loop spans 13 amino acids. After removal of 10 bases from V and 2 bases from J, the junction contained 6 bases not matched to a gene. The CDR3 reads CATHSGSPYEQYF. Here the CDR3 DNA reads TGTGCCACCCATAGCGGGAGTCCCTACGAGCAGTACTTC.

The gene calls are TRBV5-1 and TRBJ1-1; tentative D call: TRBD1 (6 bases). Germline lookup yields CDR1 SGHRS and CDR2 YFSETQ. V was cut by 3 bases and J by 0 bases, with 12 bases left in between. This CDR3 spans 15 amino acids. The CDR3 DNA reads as TGCGCCAGCAGCTCGGAGACAGGAATGAACACTGAAGCTTTCTTT. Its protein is CASSSETGMNTEAFF. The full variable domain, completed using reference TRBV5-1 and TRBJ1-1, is KAGVTQTPRYLIKTRGQQVTLSCSPISGHRSVSWYQQTPGQGLQFLFEYFSETQRNKGNFPGRFSGRQFSNSRSEMNVSTLELGDSALYLCASSSETGMNTEAFFGQGTRLTVV.

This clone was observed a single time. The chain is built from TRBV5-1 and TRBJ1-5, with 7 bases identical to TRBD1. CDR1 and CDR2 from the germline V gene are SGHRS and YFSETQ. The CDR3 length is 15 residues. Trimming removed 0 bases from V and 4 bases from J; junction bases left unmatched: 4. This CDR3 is CASSLAAGGNQPQHF. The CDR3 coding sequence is TGCGCCAGCAGCTTGGCGGCAGGGGGTAATCAGCCCCAGCATTTT. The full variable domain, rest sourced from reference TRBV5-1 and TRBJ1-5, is KAGVTQTPRYLIKTRGQQVTLSCSPISGHRSVSWYQQTPGQGLQFLFEYFSETQRNKGNFPGRFSGRQFSNSRSEMNVSTLELGDSALYLCASSLAAGGNQPQHFGDGTRLSIL.

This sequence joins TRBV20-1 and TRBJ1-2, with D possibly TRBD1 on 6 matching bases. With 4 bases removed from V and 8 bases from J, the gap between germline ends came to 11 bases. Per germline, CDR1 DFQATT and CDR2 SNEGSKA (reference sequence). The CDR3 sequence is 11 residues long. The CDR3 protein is CSATGVGGYTF. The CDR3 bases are TGCAGTGCTACAGGGGTGGGAGGCTACACCTTC.

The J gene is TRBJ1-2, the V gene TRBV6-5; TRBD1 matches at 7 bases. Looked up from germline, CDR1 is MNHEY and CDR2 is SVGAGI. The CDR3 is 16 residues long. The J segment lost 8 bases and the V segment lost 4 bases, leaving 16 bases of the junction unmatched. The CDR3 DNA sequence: TGTGCCAGCAGTTCCCCCGGGACAGAGGTTCCGGGGGGCTACACCTTC. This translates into CASSSPGTEVPGGYTF.

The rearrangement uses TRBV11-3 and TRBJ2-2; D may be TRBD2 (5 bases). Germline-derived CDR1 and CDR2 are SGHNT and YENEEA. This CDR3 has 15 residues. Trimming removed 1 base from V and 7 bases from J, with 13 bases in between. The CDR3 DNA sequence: TGTGCCAGCAGCTTAGGGACTCCCGGGAACGGGGAGCTGTTTTTT. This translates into CASSLGTPGNGELFF. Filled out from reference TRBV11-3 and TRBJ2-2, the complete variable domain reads EAGVVQSPRYKIIEKKQPVAFWCNPISGHNTLYWYLQNLGQGPELLIRYENEEAVDDSQLPKDRFSAERLKGVDSTLKIQPAELGDSAVYLCASSLGTPGNGELFFGEGSRLTVL.

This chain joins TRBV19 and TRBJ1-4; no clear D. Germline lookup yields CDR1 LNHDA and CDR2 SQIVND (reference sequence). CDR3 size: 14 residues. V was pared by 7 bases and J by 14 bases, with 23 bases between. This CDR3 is CASTEQISSPMLFF. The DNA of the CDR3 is TGTGCCAGTACCGAACAGATATCCTCCCCCATGCTGTTTTTT.

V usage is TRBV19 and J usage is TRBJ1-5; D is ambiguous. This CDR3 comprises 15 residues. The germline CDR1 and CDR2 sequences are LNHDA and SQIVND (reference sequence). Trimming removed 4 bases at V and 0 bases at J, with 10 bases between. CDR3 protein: CASSKDGGSNQPQHF. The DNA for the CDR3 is TGTGCCAGTAGTAAAGATGGCGGTAGCAATCAGCCCCAGCATTTT.

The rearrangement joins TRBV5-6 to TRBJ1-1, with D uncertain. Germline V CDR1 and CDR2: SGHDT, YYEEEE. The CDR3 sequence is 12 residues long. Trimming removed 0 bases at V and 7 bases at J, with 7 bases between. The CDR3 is CASSLAEGEAFF. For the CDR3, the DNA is TGTGCCAGCAGCTTGGCCGAGGGTGAAGCTTTCTTT.

DNA of the CDR3: TGTGCCAGCAGCGTCGGGAGTGGAAATGAGCAGTTCTTC. Its translation: CASSVGSGNEQFF. The V call is TRBV5-6, the J call TRBJ2-1, with a possible D match to TRBD2 (6 bases). V lost 4 bases and J 7 bases, leaving 12 bases between the germline ends. Germline CDR1 and CDR2: SGHDT and YYEEEE. CDR3 length equals 13 residues.

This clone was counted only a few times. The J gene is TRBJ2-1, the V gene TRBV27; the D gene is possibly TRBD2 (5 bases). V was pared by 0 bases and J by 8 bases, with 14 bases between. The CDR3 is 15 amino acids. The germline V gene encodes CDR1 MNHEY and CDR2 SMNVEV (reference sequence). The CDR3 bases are TGTGCCAGCAGTTTATCCCAGAGGGTACGATATGAGCAGTTCTTC. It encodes CASSLSQRVRYEQFF.

CDR3 amino acids: CASSIRTGGQNQPQHF. The CDR3 DNA sequence: TGTGCCAGTAGTATCAGGACAGGGGGACAAAATCAGCCCCAGCATTTT. V and J are TRBV19 and TRBJ1-5; 10 bases map to TRBD1. Looked up from germline, CDR1 is LNHDA and CDR2 is SQIVND (reference sequence). The V gene end was trimmed by 3 bases and the J gene end by 4 bases; junction bases not matched to a gene: 6. The CDR3 runs to 16 residues.

The CDR3, as DNA: TGTGCCAGCCATGAGGGCACCAATCAGCCCCAGCATTTT. Its protein product is CASHEGTNQPQHF. The chain recombines TRBV18 with TRBJ1-5; D remains ambiguous. Trimming took off 8 bases at V and 3 bases at J, with 11 bases between the two ends. The V gene's germline CDR1 is KGHSH and CDR2 LQKENI. The CDR3 length is 13 residues. Full variable domain (outside the CDR3, taken from reference TRBV18 and TRBJ1-5): NAGVMQNPRHLVRRRGQEARLRCSPMKGHSHVYWYRQLPEEGLKFMVYLQKENIIDESGMPKERFSAEFPKEGPSILRIQQVVRGDSAAYFCASHEGTNQPQHFGDGTRLSIL.

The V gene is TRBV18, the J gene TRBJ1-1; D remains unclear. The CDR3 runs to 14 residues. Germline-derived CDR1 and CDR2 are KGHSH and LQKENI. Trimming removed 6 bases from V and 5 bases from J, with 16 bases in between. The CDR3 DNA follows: TGTGCCAGCTCCCCCGGTCAAGTTGAGACTGAAGCTTTCTTT. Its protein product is CASSPGQVETEAFF.

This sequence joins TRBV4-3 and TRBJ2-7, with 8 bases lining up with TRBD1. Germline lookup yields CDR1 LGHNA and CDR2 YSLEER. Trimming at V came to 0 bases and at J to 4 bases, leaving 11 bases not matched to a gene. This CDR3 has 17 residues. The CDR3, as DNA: TGCGCCAGCAGCCAAGATCGATTTGGGACAGGTTCATACGAGCAGTACTTC. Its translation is CASSQDRFGTGSYEQYF.

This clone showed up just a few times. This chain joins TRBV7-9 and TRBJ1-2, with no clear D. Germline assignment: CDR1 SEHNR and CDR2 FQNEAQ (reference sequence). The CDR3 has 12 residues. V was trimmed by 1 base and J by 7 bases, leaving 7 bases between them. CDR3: CASSLGVVGYTF. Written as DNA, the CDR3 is TGTGCCAGCAGCTTAGGGGTTGTTGGCTACACCTTC.